This is a list of T cell receptor beta chains from one sample in a study of shared clonotypes between healthy human individuals. The assay was immunoSEQ multiplex PCR, and TCRdb's table has in-frame clones only and misses some. The sample contains about 380,000 clones, about 97% of which appear only once. The sample taken for sequencing was memory CD8+ T cells sorted from blood. The receptors were gathered from a man in his thirties or forties in good health. CDR3s include the opening cysteine and the closing phenylalanine or tryptophan. The D gene is left open where the match is weak. Expanded clones get a size class; other rows say once, few or many, or leave the size out.

NA 16 NA TRBJ2-5 TRBV28 TGTGCCAGCAGTCAAGGCCCTGGGGCGTTTAAAGAGACCCAGTACTTC CASSQGPGAFKETQYF
TRBD2 13 NA TRBJ2-1 TRBV6-1 TGTGCCAGCAGTGAACGGACTAGCGGTCAGCAGTTCTTC CASSERTSGQQFF
TRBD1 14 NA TRBJ1-4 TRBV6-1 TGTGCCAGCAGTGGACAGGGGATGGTCGAGAAACTGTTTTTT CASSGQGMVEKLFF
NA 13 NA TRBJ2-2 TRBV11-3 TGTGCCAGCAGCTTCGACAGCACCGGGGAGCTGTTTTTT CASSFDSTGELFF
NA 13 NA TRBJ2-2 TRBV5-5 TGTGCCAGCAGCTGGAGCCCAACCGGGGAGCTGTTTTTT CASSWSPTGELFF
NA 15 NA TRBJ2-7 TRBV11-2 TGTGCCAGCAGCGTGGGGGGCGCGGGAAGCTACGAGCAGTACTTC CASSVGGAGSYEQYF
NA 16 once TRBJ2-2 TRBV4-2 TGTGCCAGCAGCCAAGATGGGCTAGTTAACACCGGGGAGCTGTTTTTT CASSQDGLVNTGELFF
TRBD2 15 NA TRBJ2-4 TRBV5-4 TGTGCCAGCAGCTTGCTAGCGGGAACCAAAAACATTCAGTACTTC CASSLLAGTKNIQYF
NA 12 NA TRBJ2-7 TRBV18 TGTGCCAGCTCAGCGGGCTCCTACGAGCAGTACTTC CASSAGSYEQYF
NA 18 NA TRBJ2-2 TRBV9 TGTGCCAGCAGCGTAAACCCTCTGAGACACGGAAGCACCGGGGAGCTGTTTTTT CASSVNPLRHGSTGELFF
NA 11 NA TRBJ1-4 TRBV20-1 TGCAGTGCTAGCGCCTATGAAAAACTGTTTTTT CSASAYEKLFF
TRBD2 14 NA TRBJ2-7 TRBV6-5 TGTGCCAGCGCCGGGACGGGAGGTACCTACGAGCAGTACTTC CASAGTGGTYEQYF
TRBD2 17 NA TRBJ2-2 TRBV5-4 TGTGCCAGCAGCTTCCCTACTGGCGGGAGGCCCTCCGGGGAGCTGTTTTTT CASSFPTGGRPSGELFF
TRBD1 12 NA TRBJ2-5 TRBV6-5 TGTGCCAGCGCGACAGGGGAGGAGACCCAGTACTTC CASATGEETQYF
TRBD1 16 NA TRBJ2-2 TRBV9 TGTGCCAGCAGCGTAGCTCGGACAGGGCGCGCCGGGGAGCTGTTTTTT CASSVARTGRAGELFF
TRBD1 17 NA TRBJ1-5 TRBV2 TGTGCCAGCAGTTTTCGGACAGGTTTAGGGAGCAATCAGCCCCAGCATTTT CASSFRTGLGSNQPQHF
TRBD2 13 NA TRBJ2-7 TRBV7-6 TGTGCCAGCAGCTGGACTAGCGGGAGCGAGCAGTACTTC CASSWTSGSEQYF
TRBD2 16 NA TRBJ2-5 TRBV10-3 TGTGCCATCAGTGAGGTCTCTAGCGGGAGGAAAGAGACCCAGTACTTC CAISEVSSGRKETQYF
TRBD2 15 NA TRBJ2-3 TRBV4-1 TGCGCCAGCAGCCAAACTAGCGGGAGGACAGATACGCAGTATTTT CASSQTSGRTDTQYF
TRBD2 14 NA TRBJ2-1 TRBV2 TGTGCCAGCACTCCAACCGGGACTAGCGGGAGTAAGTTCTTC CASTPTGTSGSKFF
TRBD2 15 few TRBJ2-1 TRBV7-9 TGTGCCAGCAGCTTATACTTAGCGGGTAACAATGAGCAGTTCTTC CASSLYLAGNNEQFF
NA 16 NA TRBJ1-3 TRBV6-5 TGTGCCAGCAGTTACTCGAAACGGGTATCTGGAAACACCATATATTTT CASSYSKRVSGNTIYF
NA 13 NA TRBJ2-3 TRBV18 TGTGCCAGCTCACCGATGATGGCGGATACGCAGTATTTT CASSPMMADTQYF
TRBD2 13 NA TRBJ2-3 TRBV29-1 TGCAGCGTCGTGGGGGGGAGCACAGATACGCAGTATTTT CSVVGGSTDTQYF
TRBD2 15 NA TRBJ2-3 TRBV18 TGTGCCAGCTCACCTAGTCCTAGCGGCACAGATACGCGGTATTTT CASSPSPSGTDTRYF